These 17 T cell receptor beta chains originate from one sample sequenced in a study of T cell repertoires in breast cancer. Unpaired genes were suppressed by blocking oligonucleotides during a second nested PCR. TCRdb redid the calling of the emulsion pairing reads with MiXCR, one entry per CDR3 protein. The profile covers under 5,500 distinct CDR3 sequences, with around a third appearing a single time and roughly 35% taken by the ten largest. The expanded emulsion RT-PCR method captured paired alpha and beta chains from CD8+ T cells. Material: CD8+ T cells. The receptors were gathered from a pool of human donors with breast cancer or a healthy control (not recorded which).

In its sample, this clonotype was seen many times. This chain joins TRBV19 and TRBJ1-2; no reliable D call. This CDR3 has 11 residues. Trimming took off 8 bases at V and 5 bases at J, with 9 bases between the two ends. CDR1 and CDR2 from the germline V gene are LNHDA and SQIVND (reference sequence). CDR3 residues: CASQILYGYTF. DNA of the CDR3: TGTGCCAGTCAGATTTTATATGGCTACACCTTC.

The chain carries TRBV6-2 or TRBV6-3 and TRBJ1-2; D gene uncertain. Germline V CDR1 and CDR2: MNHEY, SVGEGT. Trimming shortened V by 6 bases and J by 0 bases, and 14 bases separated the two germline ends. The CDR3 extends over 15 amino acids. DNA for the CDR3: TGTGCCAGCAGCATTACCCGGACGGCTAACTATGGCTACACCTTC. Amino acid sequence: CASSITRTANYGYTF.

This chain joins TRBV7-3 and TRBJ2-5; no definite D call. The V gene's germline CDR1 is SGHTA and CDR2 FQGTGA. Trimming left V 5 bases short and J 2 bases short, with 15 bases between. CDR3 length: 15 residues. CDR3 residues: CASSLNPAIQETQYF. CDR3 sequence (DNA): TGTGCCAGCAGCCTAAACCCGGCTATACAAGAGACCCAGTACTTC.

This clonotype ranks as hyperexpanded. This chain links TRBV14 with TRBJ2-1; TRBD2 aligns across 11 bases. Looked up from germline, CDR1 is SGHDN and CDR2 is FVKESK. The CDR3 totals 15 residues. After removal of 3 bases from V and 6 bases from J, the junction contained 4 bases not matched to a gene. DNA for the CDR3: TGTGCCAGCAGCCAGAGACTAGCGGGGACCAATGAGCAGTTCTTC. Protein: CASSQRLAGTNEQFF.

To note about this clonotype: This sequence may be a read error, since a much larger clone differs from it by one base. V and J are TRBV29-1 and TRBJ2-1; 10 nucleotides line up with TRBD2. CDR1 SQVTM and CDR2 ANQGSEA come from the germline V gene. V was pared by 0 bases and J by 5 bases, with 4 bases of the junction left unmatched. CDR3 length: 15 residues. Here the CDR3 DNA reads TGCAGCGTTGAAGAAGCGGGAGGGGACCACAATGAGCAGTTCTTC. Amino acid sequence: CSVEEAGGDHNEQFF.

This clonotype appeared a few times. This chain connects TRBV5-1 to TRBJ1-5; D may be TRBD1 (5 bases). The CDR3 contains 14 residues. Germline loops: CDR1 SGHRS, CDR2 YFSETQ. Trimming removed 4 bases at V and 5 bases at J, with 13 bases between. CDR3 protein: CASSPGGVDQPQHF. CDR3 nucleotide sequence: TGCGCCAGCAGCCCGGGGGGGGTCGATCAGCCCCAGCATTTT.

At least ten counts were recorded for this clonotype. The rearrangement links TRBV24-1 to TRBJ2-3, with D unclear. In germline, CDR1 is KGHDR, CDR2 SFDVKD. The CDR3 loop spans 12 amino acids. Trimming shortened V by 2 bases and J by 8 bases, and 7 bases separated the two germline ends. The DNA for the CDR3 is TGTGCCACCAGTGATTCGGCGATTACGCAGTATTTT. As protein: CATSDSAITQYF.

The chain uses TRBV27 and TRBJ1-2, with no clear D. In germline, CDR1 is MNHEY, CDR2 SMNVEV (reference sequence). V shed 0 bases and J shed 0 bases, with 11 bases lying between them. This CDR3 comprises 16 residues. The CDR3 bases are TGTGCCAGCAGTTTATCGGACCTCGCAACTAACTATGGCTACACCTTC. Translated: CASSLSDLATNYGYTF.

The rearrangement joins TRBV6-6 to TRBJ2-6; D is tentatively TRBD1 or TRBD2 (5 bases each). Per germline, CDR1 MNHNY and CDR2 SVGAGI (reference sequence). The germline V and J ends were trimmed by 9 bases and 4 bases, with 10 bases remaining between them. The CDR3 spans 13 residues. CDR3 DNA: TGTGCCAGTGCCGGGACGGGGGCCAACGTCCTGACTTTC. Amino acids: CASAGTGANVLTF.

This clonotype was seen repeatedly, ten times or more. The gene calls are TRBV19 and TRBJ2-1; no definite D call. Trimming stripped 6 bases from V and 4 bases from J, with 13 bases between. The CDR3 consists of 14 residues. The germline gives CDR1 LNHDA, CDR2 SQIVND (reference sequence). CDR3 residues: CASRVDPGYNEQFF. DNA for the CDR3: TGTGCCAGTAGGGTCGACCCCGGATACAATGAGCAGTTCTTC.

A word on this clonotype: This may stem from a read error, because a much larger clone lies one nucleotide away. CDR3 DNA: TGCAGTGGCATCTCCGCCCCGGGACATGGCATAGCTAACTATGGCTACACCTTC. Protein product: CSGISAPGHGIANYGYTF. The V call is TRBV20-1, the J call TRBJ1-2; weak D call: TRBD1 (6 bases). The germline gives CDR1 DFQATT, CDR2 SNEGSKA (reference sequence). This CDR3 has 18 residues. Trimming pared 7 bases from V and 0 bases from J, leaving 27 bases between.

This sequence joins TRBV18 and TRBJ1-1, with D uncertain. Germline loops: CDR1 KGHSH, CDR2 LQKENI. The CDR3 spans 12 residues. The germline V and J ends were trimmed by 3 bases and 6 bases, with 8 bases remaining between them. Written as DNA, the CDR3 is TGTGCCAGCTCACCGGCTCTCGCTGAAGCTTTCTTT. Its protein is CASSPALAEAFF.

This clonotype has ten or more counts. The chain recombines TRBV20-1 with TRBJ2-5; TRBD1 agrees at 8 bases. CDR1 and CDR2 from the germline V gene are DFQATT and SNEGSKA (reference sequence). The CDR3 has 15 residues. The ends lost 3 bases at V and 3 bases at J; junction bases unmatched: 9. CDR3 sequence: CSASRKPGGEETQYF. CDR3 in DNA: TGCAGTGCTAGTAGGAAACCAGGGGGCGAAGAGACCCAGTACTTC.

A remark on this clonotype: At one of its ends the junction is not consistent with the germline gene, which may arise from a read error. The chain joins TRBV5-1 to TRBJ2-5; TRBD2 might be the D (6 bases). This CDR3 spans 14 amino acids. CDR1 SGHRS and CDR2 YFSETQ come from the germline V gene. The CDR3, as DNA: TGCGCCAACAGCTTGGCCCAAAGCGGGGAGACCCAGTACTTC. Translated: CANSLAQSGETQYF.

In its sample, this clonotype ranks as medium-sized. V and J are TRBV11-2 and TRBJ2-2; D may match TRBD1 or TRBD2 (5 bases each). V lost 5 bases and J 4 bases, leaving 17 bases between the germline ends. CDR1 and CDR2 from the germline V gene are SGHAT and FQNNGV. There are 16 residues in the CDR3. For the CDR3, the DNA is TGTGCCAGCAGCCAGAAACCGGGACGATTCACCGGGGAGCTGTTTTTT. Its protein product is CASSQKPGRFTGELFF.

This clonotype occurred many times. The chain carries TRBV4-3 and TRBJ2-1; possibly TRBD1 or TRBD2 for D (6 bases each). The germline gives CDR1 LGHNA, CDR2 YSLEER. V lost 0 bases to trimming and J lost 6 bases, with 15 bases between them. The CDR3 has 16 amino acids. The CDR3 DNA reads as TGCGCCAGCAGCCAAGATAGGGGGAGGATAGTCAATGAGCAGTTCTTC. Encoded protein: CASSQDRGRIVNEQFF.

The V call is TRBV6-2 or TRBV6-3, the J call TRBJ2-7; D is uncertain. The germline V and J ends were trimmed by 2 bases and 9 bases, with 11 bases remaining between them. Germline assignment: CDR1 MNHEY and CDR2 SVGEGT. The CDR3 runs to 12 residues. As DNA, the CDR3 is TGTGCCAGCAGTTACGAACCCCTAAGGCAGTACGTC. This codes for CASSYEPLRQYV.